A selection of T cell receptor beta chains follows, all from one sample in a study of sequential checkpoint blockade in melanoma. Produced via immunoSEQ multiplex PCR; TCRdb's table is partial and in-frame only. The sample has roughly 20,000 clones; roughly 66% are singletons. The sample here was CD8+ T cells sorted from blood (inferred from file names), taken from a patient given nivolumab and ipilimumab in sequence. The receptors stem from a human donor with melanoma. CDR3s include the opening cysteine and the closing phenylalanine or tryptophan. A D gene is named only where the DNA matches it firmly. Size tells how often a clone was seen (once, few, many) or the class of an expanded clone, and some rows leave it out.

v_gene,d_gene,j_gene,abundance,len,CDR3nt,CDR3aa
TRBV7-6,TRBD1,TRBJ1-1,.,16,TGTGCCAGCAGCTTAGGGGGACAGGGGGCAGGTACTGAAGCTTTCTTT,CASSLGGQGAGTEAFF
TRBV7-8,TRBD2,TRBJ2-5,.,14,TGTGCCAGCAGCTTAGGGCGGGGGCAAGAGACCCAGTACTTC,CASSLGRGQETQYF
TRBV9,TRBD1,TRBJ2-1,.,19,TGTGCCAGCAGCGTACCCGGGACAGGGGAAACAAGATCCTACAATGAGCAGTTCTTC,CASSVPGTGETRSYNEQFF
TRBV7-6,TRBD1,TRBJ1-3,.,18,TGTGCCAGCAGCCCACCGGGACAGGGGCCCTCCGATGGAAACACCATATATTTT,CASSPPGQGPSDGNTIYF
TRBV19,.,TRBJ2-1,.,17,TGTGCCAGTAGCCGATCTTCTCGCGGCCTCCGGGGAAATGAGCAGTTCTTC,CASSRSSRGLRGNEQFF
TRBV19,TRBD2,TRBJ2-4,.,14,TGTGCCAGTAGTACGGGCGCTAGCGGAAACATTCAGTACTTC,CASSTGASGNIQYF
TRBV19,TRBD2,TRBJ2-7,.,15,TGTGCCAGTAGTCCGGGGACTAGCGGGAGTTACGAGCAGTACTTC,CASSPGTSGSYEQYF
TRBV4-1,.,TRBJ2-7,.,15,TGCGCCAGCAGCCAATACAGGTCCCAAGCCTACGAGCAGTACTTC,CASSQYRSQAYEQYF
TRBV5-5,TRBD1,TRBJ1-5,.,14,TGTGCCAGCAGCTCAGGGACAGGGGAAAGGCCCCAGCATTTT,CASSSGTGERPQHF
TRBV9,.,TRBJ1-1,.,16,TGTGCCAGCAGCGTAGGACGTAACTCACAGGACACTGAAGCTTTCTTT,CASSVGRNSQDTEAFF
TRBV27,.,TRBJ2-1,.,13,TGTGCCAGCAGTTTCGGGATCTACAATGAGCAGTTCTTC,CASSFGIYNEQFF
TRBV5-1,TRBD1,TRBJ1-4,.,14,TGCGCCAGCAGCTCTACAGGGGGCGAAGAAAAACTGTTTTTT,CASSSTGGEEKLFF
TRBV6-1,TRBD1,TRBJ1-1,medium-sized,14,TGTGCCAGCAGTGGGTGGACAGGGAACACTGAAGCTTTCTTT,CASSGWTGNTEAFF
TRBV9,TRBD2,TRBJ2-1,.,16,TGTGCCAGCAGCGTAGCTGATAGCGGGGGGGCCTATGAGCAGTTCTTC,CASSVADSGGAYEQFF
TRBV4-1,TRBD2,TRBJ2-3,.,15,TGCGCCAGCAGCTCTCCGGGACTAGGGCAAGATACGCAGTATTTT,CASSSPGLGQDTQYF
TRBV7-3,TRBD1,TRBJ2-3,.,15,TGTGCCAGCAGCTTAAAGGGGGCTAGCACAGATACGCAGTATTTT,CASSLKGASTDTQYF
TRBV10-2,TRBD1,TRBJ2-2,.,14,TGCGCCAGCAGCGCCGGGACAGGGATCGGGGAGCTGTTTTTT,CASSAGTGIGELFF
TRBV5-1,TRBD2,TRBJ2-1,.,18,TGCGCCAGCAGCTTGGGTACAGGCGGGGGATATTCCTACAATGAGCAGTTCTTC,CASSLGTGGGYSYNEQFF
TRBV4-1,.,TRBJ1-6,.,15,TGCGCCAGCAGCCAGATTAGGGGGAATAATTCACCCCTCCACTTT,CASSQIRGNNSPLHF
TRBV7-9,.,TRBJ2-7,.,15,TGTGCCAGCAGCTTAGGACCCCTCAGCGGGCACGAGCAGTACTTC,CASSLGPLSGHEQYF
TRBV7-3,TRBD1,TRBJ2-7,.,14,TGTGCCAGCAGCTTACATCAGGGGGCCAACGAGCAGTACTTC,CASSLHQGANEQYF
TRBV4-1,.,TRBJ2-7,once,16,TGCGCCAGCAGCCAGAGCAAAAGCGCCTACTCCTACGAGCAGTACTTC,CASSQSKSAYSYEQYF
TRBV4-3,TRBD1,TRBJ2-7,few,18,TGCGCCAGCAGCCAAGATCTTAGAATTATGCAGGGGGCCTACGAGCAGTACTTC,CASSQDLRIMQGAYEQYF
TRBV5-1,TRBD1,TRBJ2-7,.,15,TGCGCCAGCAGCTCCTGGGGGGACAGGGCAGGCGAGCAGTACTTC,CASSSWGDRAGEQYF
TRBV27,TRBD2,TRBJ2-7,.,14,TGTGCCAGCAGTTTTGGCGGGAGGACCTACGAGCAGTACTTC,CASSFGGRTYEQYF
TRBV5-4,.,TRBJ1-1,once,15,TGTGCCAGCAGCTCCCCTGGACAGACGAACACTGAAGCTTTCTTT,CASSSPGQTNTEAFF
TRBV4-1,.,TRBJ2-5,.,13,TGCGCCAGCAGCCCTCCCGCGCAAGAGACCCAGTACTTC,CASSPPAQETQYF
TRBV28,.,TRBJ2-7,once,11,TGTGCCACCTGGGCCCTTTACGAGCAGTACTTC,CATWALYEQYF
TRBV19,.,TRBJ2-7,.,16,TGTGCCAGTAGTCAATGGAGGGACTCAATAACTCACGAGCAGTACTTC,CASSQWRDSITHEQYF
TRBV27,.,TRBJ1-1,.,15,TGTGCCAGCAGTCCCTACGCAGGGGTAAGGACTGAAGCTTTCTTT,CASSPYAGVRTEAFF
TRBV7-3,TRBD2,TRBJ2-1,.,17,TGTGCCAGCAGCTTGGTTGTTGGCGGGAGCTCCTACAATGAGCAGTTCTTC,CASSLVVGGSSYNEQFF
TRBV19,TRBD1,TRBJ2-5,.,16,TGTGCCAGTAGTACTGGACAGGATTGGGCGGAAGAGACCCAGTACTTC,CASSTGQDWAEETQYF
TRBV13,TRBD2,TRBJ2-1,once,16,TGTGCCAGCAGCCTGGCCGGGACTAGCTCCTACAATGAGCAGTTCTTC,CASSLAGTSSYNEQFF
TRBV11-3,.,TRBJ2-7,once,15,TGTGCCAGCAGCTTAGGGCAGGGAACGCACAACGAGCAGTACTTC,CASSLGQGTHNEQYF
TRBV5-1,TRBD2,TRBJ2-7,.,14,TGCGCCAGCAGCTTGTGGACTAGCGACTACGAGCAGTACTTC,CASSLWTSDYEQYF
TRBV27,.,TRBJ1-3,.,12,TGTGCCAGCAGTTCAGGGGGAAACACCATATATTTT,CASSSGGNTIYF
TRBV2,.,TRBJ2-5,few,14,TGTGCCAGCAGTCCGACACGTACTCAAGAGACCCAGTACTTC,CASSPTRTQETQYF
TRBV4-2,.,TRBJ1-2,few,16,TGTGCCAGCAGCTTGCAGCAGGGCCAACCTAACTATGGCTACACCTTC,CASSLQQGQPNYGYTF
TRBV13,TRBD1,TRBJ2-7,.,15,TGTGCCAGCAGCCCATCTGGACAGGGGCTCCACGAGCAGTACTTC,CASSPSGQGLHEQYF
TRBV7-6,.,TRBJ2-7,.,15,TGTGCCAGCAGCTTAGTTACCGGGGGAACCTACGAGCAGTACTTC,CASSLVTGGTYEQYF
TRBV27,.,TRBJ1-1,once,13,TGTGCCAGCAGTTTAGGGCAGAACACTGAAGCTTTCTTT,CASSLGQNTEAFF
TRBV5-6,.,TRBJ2-3,.,15,TGTGCCAGCAGCTTGGCGGGGTATAGCACAGATACGCAGTATTTT,CASSLAGYSTDTQYF
TRBV6-6,.,TRBJ1-1,.,14,TGTGCCAGCAGTTCCGGGACACGACGCAGTCAAGCTTTCTTT,CASSSGTRRSQAFF
TRBV2,.,TRBJ1-5,few,13,TGTGCCAGCAGTGAGGCAGGGAATCAGCCCCAGCATTTT,CASSEAGNQPQHF
TRBV27,TRBD1,TRBJ2-7,.,16,TGTGCCAGCAGTTTATCCGGACAGGGGGATTTCAACGAGCAGTACTTC,CASSLSGQGDFNEQYF
TRBV19,.,TRBJ1-1,.,17,TGTGCCAGTAGTATACCGGGGGGCCTAATTATGAACACTGAAGCTTTCTTT,CASSIPGGLIMNTEAFF
TRBV21-1,.,TRBJ2-2,.,17,TGTGCCAGCAGAAAAGCTCTAGGGGTCGCGAACACCGGGGAGCTGTTTTTT,CASRKALGVANTGELFF
TRBV7-8,.,TRBJ2-1,.,18,TGTGCCAGCAGCTTAGTATTAGGGGCCGCGGCCTCCTACAATGAGCAGTTCTTC,CASSLVLGAAASYNEQFF
TRBV7-9,TRBD1,TRBJ1-2,few,16,TGTGCCAGCAGCTTAGCAGGGAAGGGGGCTTCGGATGGCTACACCTTC,CASSLAGKGASDGYTF
TRBV27,TRBD2,TRBJ2-1,.,15,TGTGCCAGCAGTTTACCTAGCGGGAGGGGCAATGAGCAGTTCTTC,CASSLPSGRGNEQFF
TRBV7-2,TRBD1,TRBJ2-7,few,16,TGTGCCAGCAGCGGGACAGGGGGCGCACCCCCGCAAGAGCAGTACTTC,CASSGTGGAPPQEQYF
TRBV7-9,TRBD1,TRBJ2-7,.,14,TGTGCCAGCAGCTTCGGGACAGGGACGTACGAGCAGTACTTC,CASSFGTGTYEQYF
TRBV5-1,TRBD2,TRBJ2-5,.,16,TGCGCCAGCAGCTCGGCATCCGGGGGGGTGCTAGAGACCCAGTACTTC,CASSSASGGVLETQYF
TRBV9,TRBD1,TRBJ2-6,.,19,TGTGCCAGCAGCACCGGGACAGGGGGGTATCGCGCTGGGGCCAACGTCCTGACTTTC,CASSTGTGGYRAGANVLTF